Listed here are 30 T cell receptor beta chains from one sample, sequenced in a study of T cell responses to AZD1222 COVID-19 vaccine. This table comes from immunoSEQ multiplex PCR, and its TCRdb copy is limited to in-frame clones, with some not included. The data show around 150,000 clones, with around 90% seen just once and less than 2% held by the top ten. Here the sequenced sample was peripheral blood, taken 28 days after the second AZD1222 dose. Receptors originate from an adult who received the AZD1222 COVID-19 vaccine.

CDR3 protein: CASSARQGVEAFF. The CDR3 DNA reads TGTGCCAGCAGCGCTAGACAGGGGGTTGAAGCTTTCTTT. The chain links TRBV7-3 to TRBJ1-1, with TRBD1 matching 9 bases. V trimming: 5 bases; J trimming: 7 bases; junction bases outside the gene matches: 5. CDR3 length: 13 residues. The V gene's germline CDR1 is SGHTA and CDR2 FQGTGA.

This rearrangement joins TRBV6-2 or TRBV6-3 to TRBJ1-3; TRBD1 aligns across 11 bases. The germline CDR1 and CDR2 sequences are MNHEY and SVGEGT. The CDR3 is 18 amino acids. V lost 5 bases, J lost 2 bases, and 11 bases stayed unmatched. In nucleotides, the CDR3 is TGTGCCAGCAGTCGTACGCCGGGACAGGGGGTCCCTGGAAACACCATATATTTT. The encoded protein is CASSRTPGQGVPGNTIYF.

The chain carries TRBV6-5 and TRBJ2-7; D unclear. Germline V gene sequence: CDR1 MNHEY, CDR2 SVGAGI. The CDR3 is 11 amino acids. Trimming shortened V by 7 bases and J by 4 bases, and 8 bases separated the two germline ends. The CDR3 loop is CASTLEYEQYF. In nucleotides, the CDR3 is TGTGCCAGCACCCTGGAATACGAGCAGTACTTC.

The chain uses TRBV12-1 and TRBJ1-3; the table's D call of TRBD1 was not tested on the DNA. TRBV12-1 is a documented pseudogene. The CDR3 contains 18 residues. CDR3 in DNA: TGTGCCAGCAGCTCTTGGACAGGTAGCATGGACATGGGAAACACCATATATTTT. Amino acid sequence: CASSSWTGSMDMGNTIYF.

The chain is built from TRBV6-5 and TRBJ2-1, with TRBD1 identical over 7 bases. After removal of 6 bases from V and 12 bases from J, the junction contained 14 bases not matched to a gene. The CDR3 is 14 amino acids. Germline loops: CDR1 MNHEY, CDR2 SVGAGI. CDR3 bases: TGTGCCAGCAGAAGCAGGGGGTTCTCTTCGGGGCAGTTCTTC. Translating it yields CASRSRGFSSGQFF.

This clone was counted once. The chain has TRBV27 and TRBJ1-3; TRBD1 might be the D (5 bases). The CDR3 contains 13 residues. CDR1 is MNHEY, CDR2 SMNVEV, per germline (reference sequence). V was trimmed by 6 bases and J by 4 bases, leaving 10 bases between them. The CDR3 spells CASSLNRGNTIYF. DNA for the CDR3: TGTGCCAGCAGCCTTAACAGGGGAAACACCATATATTTT.

This chain links TRBV19 with TRBJ1-1; tentatively, D is TRBD1 (6 bases). CDR1 is LNHDA, CDR2 SQIVND, per germline (reference sequence). V lost 5 bases and J lost 6, with 10 bases in between. The CDR3 contains 12 residues. The CDR3, as DNA: TGTGCCAGTAGTCCACAGGGTCCTGAAGCTTTCTTT. This codes for CASSPQGPEAFF.

In this sample, this clone turned up once. The CDR3 bases are TGTGCCAGCTCACCGACGGGGGGCGCGACCGGGGAGCTGTTTTTT. Protein: CASSPTGGATGELFF. The chain uses TRBV18 and TRBJ2-2; a weak D match, TRBD2 (7 bases). The CDR3 runs to 15 residues. Trimming shortened V by 3 bases and J by 5 bases, and 13 bases separated the two germline ends. Germline assignment: CDR1 KGHSH and CDR2 LQKENI.

The chain recombines TRBV19 with TRBJ2-1, with TRBD2 matching 11 bases. Looked up from germline, CDR1 is LNHDA and CDR2 is SQIVND (reference sequence). The CDR3 has 14 amino acids. Losses at the gene ends were 6 bases for V and 9 bases for J; bases not matched to a gene: 7. The CDR3 here is CASSIGGTSGEQFF. CDR3 coding DNA: TGTGCCAGTAGCATTGGGGGGACTAGCGGTGAGCAGTTCTTC.

CDR3 amino acids: CASSSGDRGFADTQYF. DNA of the CDR3: TGTGCCAGCAGCTCGGGGGACAGGGGATTCGCAGATACGCAGTATTTT. This chain links TRBV7-9 with TRBJ2-3; 10 bases agree with TRBD1. This CDR3 comprises 16 residues. Losses at the gene ends were 4 bases for V and 4 bases for J; bases not matched to a gene: 8. Germline assignment: CDR1 SEHNR and CDR2 FQNEAQ (reference sequence).

The CDR3 reads CASRGGAPPYEQYF. CDR3 nucleotide sequence: TGTGCCAGTAGGGGGGGAGCGCCCCCCTACGAGCAGTACTTC. The chain uses TRBV19 and TRBJ2-7, with D perhaps matching TRBD2 (6 bases). The CDR3 sequence is 14 residues long. Trimming shortened V by 6 bases and J by 2 bases, and 14 bases separated the two germline ends. Germline V gene sequence: CDR1 LNHDA, CDR2 SQIVND (reference sequence).

The rearrangement joins TRBV7-2 to TRBJ1-1; D unclear. Germline V lookup: CDR1 SGHTA, CDR2 FQGNSA. V lost 0 bases, J lost 1 base, and 3 bases lay in between. CDR3 size: 13 residues. The CDR3 nucleotides read TGTGCCAGCAGCTTAGCCCCGAACACTGAAGCTTTCTTT. Its protein product is CASSLAPNTEAFF. The entire variable domain, with the rest obtained from reference TRBV7-2 and TRBJ1-1, is as follows: GAGVSQSPSNKVTEKGKDVELRCDPISGHTALYWYRQSLGQGLEFLIYFQGNSAPDKSGLPSDRFSAERTGGSVSTLTIQRTQQEDSAVYLCASSLAPNTEAFFGQGTRLTVV.

The CDR3 DNA follows: TGTGCCAGCTCACCAAGGCGGCCCGGGACTAGCGGATACAATGAGCAGTTCTTC. This translates into CASSPRRPGTSGYNEQFF. V and J are TRBV18 and TRBJ2-1; 11 bases agree with TRBD2. In germline, CDR1 is KGHSH, CDR2 LQKENI. Trimming removed 2 bases from V and 4 bases from J; junction bases left unmatched: 10. This CDR3 is 18 amino acids long.

The V and J genes are TRBV6-6 and TRBJ1-4, with no clear D. Germline V CDR1 and CDR2: MNHNY, SVGAGI (reference sequence). The CDR3 totals 11 residues. V was pared by 0 bases and J by 10 bases, with 3 bases between. CDR3 nucleotides: TGTGCCAGCAGTTACTCAGGAAAACTGTTTTTT. Protein sequence: CASSYSGKLFF.

This clone was seen once. V usage is TRBV2 and J usage is TRBJ1-1; TRBD1 is a possible D gene (5 bases). Trimming cost V 3 bases and J 10 bases, with 12 bases left between them. The CDR3 has 12 residues. In germline, CDR1 is SNHLY, CDR2 FYNNEI. The CDR3 nucleotides read TGTGCCAGCAGTGAGGGACTATGGGGAGCTTTCTTT. Translated, it gives CASSEGLWGAFF.

This clone was observed once. The chain combines TRBV11-2 with TRBJ2-5; possible D gene TRBD1, 5 bases. Germline CDR1 reads SGHAT; CDR2 reads FQNNGV. The CDR3 contains 15 residues. Between the trimmed V and J ends, which lost 2 bases and 3 bases, there was a span of 13 bases. The CDR3: CASSLTRAPKETQYF. The CDR3 DNA reads TGTGCCAGCAGCTTAACCAGGGCCCCCAAAGAGACCCAGTACTTC.

The rearrangement joins TRBV2 to TRBJ1-4; D is unclear. V was pared by 4 bases and J by 4 bases, with 7 bases between. Germline V CDR1 and CDR2: SNHLY, FYNNEI. The CDR3 runs to 13 residues. The DNA of the CDR3 is TGTGCCAGCAGTGGACGGTATAATGAAAAACTGTTTTTT. It translates to CASSGRYNEKLFF. Full variable domain (rest looked up from reference TRBV2 and TRBJ1-4): EPEVTQTPSHQVTQMGQEVILRCVPISNHLYFYWYRQILGQKVEFLVSFYNNEISEKSEIFDDQFSVERPDGSNFTLKIRSTKLEDSAMYFCASSGRYNEKLFFGSGTQLSVL.

The V and J genes are TRBV18 and TRBJ2-7, with D possibly matching TRBD2 (6 bases). The CDR3 consists of 14 residues. From germline, CDR1 is KGHSH and CDR2 LQKENI. Trimming stripped 10 bases from V and 2 bases from J, with 18 bases between. The CDR3 loop reads CATGSNGSPYEQYF. CDR3 sequence (DNA): TGTGCCACCGGCTCAAACGGGAGCCCCTACGAGCAGTACTTC.

This chain connects TRBV27 to TRBJ1-1; TRBD1 might be the D (5 bases). Germline V lookup: CDR1 MNHEY, CDR2 SMNVEV (reference sequence). The CDR3 contains 13 residues. V dropped 5 bases and J dropped 0 bases, with 7 bases sitting between them. The DNA for the CDR3 is TGTGCCAGCAGTGGGGGTATGAACACTGAAGCTTTCTTT. This encodes CASSGGMNTEAFF.

The genes are TRBV19 and TRBJ1-4; TRBD1 might be the D (5 bases). This CDR3 is built from 13 residues. The V end lost 9 bases, the J end lost 8 bases, and 16 bases lay between the germline ends. CDR1 and CDR2 (germline): LNHDA, SQIVND (reference sequence). CDR3 amino acids: CARRGWGSEKLFF. In DNA form, the CDR3 reads TGTGCCAGGAGGGGTTGGGGTTCGGAAAAACTGTTTTTT.

This clone occurred once. V gene TRBV5-1 combines with J gene TRBJ2-7, with 7 bases identical to TRBD1. Germline CDR1 SGHRS, CDR2 YFSETQ. CDR3 size: 14 residues. V trimming: 0 bases; J trimming: 3 bases; junction bases outside the gene matches: 3. CDR3 DNA: TGCGCCAGCAGCTTGGCCGGGACAGACTACGAGCAGTACTTC. This gives the protein CASSLAGTDYEQYF. The entire variable domain, with the rest obtained from reference TRBV5-1 and TRBJ2-7, is as follows: KAGVTQTPRYLIKTRGQQVTLSCSPISGHRSVSWYQQTPGQGLQFLFEYFSETQRNKGNFPGRFSGRQFSNSRSEMNVSTLELGDSALYLCASSLAGTDYEQYFGPGTRLTVT.

Note on this clone: The junction and the germline gene differ at one end; a read error may be behind it. In the same sample, other DNA sequences code for this CDR3. The gene calls are TRBV9 and TRBJ2-5, with 8 nucleotides matching TRBD2. CDR3 length: 15 amino acids. In germline, CDR1 is SGDLS, CDR2 YYNGEE. For the CDR3, the DNA is TGCGCCCGCCGCGCGGGGGGCGGGGGAGGAGAGACCCAGTACTTC. It yields the protein CARRAGGGGGETQYF.

This chain links TRBV7-6 with TRBJ1-1; 12 nucleotides agree with TRBD1. Germline assignment: CDR1 SGHVS and CDR2 FNYEAQ. Trimming removed 4 bases from V and 1 base from J; junction bases left unmatched: 1. The CDR3 is made up of 15 amino acids. This CDR3 is CASSWGQGANTEAFF. The DNA for the CDR3 is TGTGCCAGCAGCTGGGGACAGGGGGCGAACACTGAAGCTTTCTTT.

The chain links TRBV9 to TRBJ2-3; D remains unclear. CDR1 and CDR2 (germline): SGDLS, YYNGEE. This CDR3 comprises 13 residues. Trimming shortened V by 3 bases and J by 2 bases, and 7 bases separated the two germline ends. CDR3 DNA: TGTGCCAGCAGCGACGGCGTCACAGATACGCAGTATTTT. Protein sequence: CASSDGVTDTQYF.

This clone was counted once. The V gene is TRBV6-5, the J gene TRBJ2-7; TRBD1 aligns across 9 bases. CDR1 is MNHEY, CDR2 SVGAGI, per germline. Unmatched junction bases numbered 10, after V lost 5 bases and J lost 5 bases. The CDR3 runs 15 residues. As DNA, the CDR3 is TGTGCCAGCAGTCCAACGACAGGGGGGGTCCACGAGCAGTACTTC. It codes for CASSPTTGGVHEQYF.

This sequence joins TRBV29-1 and TRBJ2-7; maybe TRBD2 (6 bases). Per germline, CDR1 SQVTM and CDR2 ANQGSEA. The CDR3 has 11 amino acids. V was pared by 2 bases and J by 9 bases, with 11 bases between. The CDR3 here is CSVEWGGRQYF. CDR3 DNA sequence: TGCAGCGTTGAATGGGGAGGCAGGCAGTACTTC.

The chain employs TRBV6-5 and TRBJ2-7, with 11 nucleotides matching TRBD1. Trimming at V came to 5 bases and at J to 3 bases, leaving 3 bases not matched to a gene. Germline V lookup: CDR1 MNHEY, CDR2 SVGAGI. The CDR3 loop spans 14 amino acids. The CDR3 spells CASSTGTGGYEQYF. The CDR3 nucleotides read TGTGCCAGCAGTACCGGGACAGGGGGCTACGAGCAGTACTTC.

The chain links TRBV20-1 to TRBJ2-2, with TRBD1 as a possible D gene (6 bases). This CDR3 has 14 amino acids. CDR1 and CDR2 (germline): DFQATT, SNEGSKA (reference sequence). The germline V and J ends were trimmed by 3 bases and 3 bases, with 11 bases remaining between them. CDR3 sequence reads: CSASRDTHTGELFF. CDR3 sequence (DNA): TGCAGTGCTAGTAGGGACACGCACACCGGGGAGCTGTTTTTT.

The chain is built from TRBV29-1 and TRBJ2-5, with 11 bases identical to TRBD2. After removal of 3 bases from V and 5 bases from J, the junction contained 5 bases not matched to a gene. Germline loops: CDR1 SQVTM, CDR2 ANQGSEA. The CDR3 runs to 14 residues. CDR3 sequence reads: CSVDLAGGGETQYF. The CDR3 region has the DNA TGCAGCGTTGACCTAGCGGGAGGTGGGGAGACCCAGTACTTC. Full variable domain (outside the CDR3, taken from reference TRBV29-1 and TRBJ2-5): SAVISQKPSRDICQRGTSLTIQCQVDSQVTMMFWYRQQPGQSLTLIATANQGSEATYESGFVIDKFPISRPNLTFSTLTVSNMSPEDSSIYLCSVDLAGGGETQYFGPGTRLLVL.

This clone was seen once. The chain combines TRBV18 with TRBJ2-5, with D maybe TRBD1 (6 bases). With 2 bases removed from V and 3 bases from J, the gap between germline ends came to 10 bases. This CDR3 has 14 residues. Germline V gene lookup returns CDR1 KGHSH and CDR2 LQKENI. The CDR3, as DNA: TGTGCCAGCTCACCATTGCCAGGGGAAGAGACCCAGTACTTC. This gives the protein CASSPLPGEETQYF.